This TCR beta chain emerged from a study of cytomegalovirus exposure and HLA in healthy donors. Trimming cost V 4 bases and J 5 bases, with 8 bases left between them. This CDR3 has 12 amino acids. The germline CDR1 and CDR2 sequences are MDHEN and SYDVKM. With 60 Vbeta and 13 Jbeta primers, the PCR was carried out. Sequencing used immunoSEQ multiplex PCR; TCRdb keeps in-frame clones, though not all of them. Of approximately 180,000 clones in the sample, around 80% were seen once. This chain uses TRBV28 with TRBJ2-5, with a tentative D call TRBD1 (5 bases). The sequence was collected from a man in his thirties or forties in good health and CMV-seropositive. What was sequenced was PBMCs. The chain's CDR3 is CASSSPGETQYF. The CDR3 region has the DNA TGTGCCAGCAGTTCTCCAGGGGAGACCCAGTACTTC.